The 22 T cell receptor beta chains below come from one sample, sequenced in a study of long-term antiretroviral therapy in people with HIV. Runs used v3.0 of the immunoSEQ assay and were done at survey level. Method: immunoSEQ multiplex PCR; TCRdb's copy keeps in-frame clones and lacks some. The sample lists tens of thousands of clones, roughly 94% occurring once. Sequencing was performed on unsorted PBMCs, taken 4.1 years after starting antiretroviral therapy. The receptors were gathered from a woman in her forties or fifties with HIV.

The chain is built from TRBV7-2 and TRBJ2-5, with D hard to call. Trimming took off 1 base at V and 3 bases at J, with 3 bases between the two ends. Germline CDR1 SGHTA, CDR2 FQGNSA. The CDR3 loop spans 12 amino acids. This chain's CDR3 is CASSLGEETQYF. CDR3 sequence (DNA): TGTGCCAGCAGCTTAGGAGAAGAGACCCAGTACTTC.

The chain combines TRBV6-8 with TRBJ1-2; D unresolved. The V gene's germline CDR1 is MNHGY and CDR2 SAAAGT. The CDR3 contains 17 residues. Trimming left V 7 bases short and J 0 bases short, with 21 bases between. For the CDR3, the DNA is TGTGCCAGCACCAGAAGGAGCCCAAAAGCTGCTAACTATGGCTACACCTTC. Protein: CASTRRSPKAANYGYTF.

The J gene is TRBJ1-4, the V gene TRBV6-1; maybe TRBD1 (5 bases). Between the trimmed V and J ends, which lost 2 bases and 3 bases, there was a span of 7 bases. Germline-derived CDR1 and CDR2 are MNHNS and SASEGT. The CDR3 covers 14 residues. The CDR3 spells CASSERGANEKLFF. The CDR3 nucleotides are TGTGCCAGCAGTGAACGGGGGGCTAATGAAAAACTGTTTTTT.

The chain links TRBV9 to TRBJ1-3; D possibly corresponds to TRBD1 (5 bases). Trimming removed 2 bases from V and 3 bases from J, with 12 bases in between. Per germline, CDR1 SGDLS and CDR2 YYNGEE. This CDR3 spans 15 amino acids. CDR3 loop: CASSVSGADGNTIYF. For the CDR3, the DNA is TGTGCCAGCAGCGTGAGCGGGGCGGATGGAAACACCATATATTTT.

The chain employs TRBV7-9 and TRBJ1-2, with TRBD1 identical over 8 bases. CDR1 is SEHNR and CDR2 is FQNEAQ in the germline V gene (reference sequence). The length of the CDR3 is 16 residues. V gave up 5 bases and J gave up 8 bases; unmatched junction bases: 16. The CDR3: CASSLGQGRSYGGYTF. The CDR3 region has the DNA TGTGCCAGCAGCCTCGGACAGGGTCGGTCCTATGGAGGCTACACCTTC.

The rearrangement joins TRBV7-3 to TRBJ1-4, with a tentative D call TRBD1 (6 bases). CDR3 length equals 15 residues. Germline V gene sequence: CDR1 SGHTA, CDR2 FQGTGA. The V gene lost 5 bases and the J gene lost 8 bases, with 18 bases spanning the gap. Written as DNA, the CDR3 is TGTGCCAGCAGCCCCCAGGGGCCCCCCGGAGAAAAACTGTTTTTT. Translated: CASSPQGPPGEKLFF.

V gene TRBV6-5 combines with J gene TRBJ1-1; no clear D. The germline CDR1 and CDR2 sequences are MNHEY and SVGAGI. Trimming left V 6 bases short and J 1 base short, with 3 bases between. This CDR3 comprises 11 residues. The CDR3 spells CASRRNTEAFF. CDR3 coding DNA: TGTGCCAGCAGGAGGAACACTGAAGCTTTCTTT.

V and J are TRBV19 and TRBJ2-7, with TRBD2 as a possible D gene (5 bases). CDR1 is LNHDA and CDR2 is SQIVND in the germline V gene (reference sequence). The CDR3 has 16 amino acids. The V end lost 3 bases, the J end lost 4 bases, and 19 bases lay between the germline ends. CDR3 coding DNA: TGTGCCAGTAGTATCTGGGTCGGAGAGGAGGTATACGAGCAGTACTTC. Its protein is CASSIWVGEEVYEQYF.

The genes are TRBV11-2 and TRBJ1-4; D is unclear. The germline CDR1 and CDR2 sequences are SGHAT and FQNNGV. Trimming took 1 base from V and 3 from J, leaving 12 bases between them. This CDR3 has 16 residues. CDR3 bases: TGTGCCAGCAGCTTAGGGAGGGTTGTGGCTAATGAAAAACTGTTTTTT. It translates to CASSLGRVVANEKLFF.

The chain employs TRBV2 and TRBJ1-1; 7 nucleotides line up with TRBD1. CDR1 SNHLY and CDR2 FYNNEI come from the germline V gene. V shed 6 bases and J 3 bases; nucleotides not matched to a gene: 13. This CDR3 spans 16 amino acids. The DNA of the CDR3 is TGTGCCAGCAGGATGACAGGGTCTTGGCTGTACACTGAAGCTTTCTTT. Its protein is CASRMTGSWLYTEAFF.

The chain links TRBV4-1 to TRBJ1-2; TRBD1 matches at 7 bases. The V gene end was trimmed by 1 base and the J gene end by 3 bases; junction bases not matched to a gene: 5. Germline V lookup: CDR1 MGHRA, CDR2 YSYEKL. The CDR3 is 15 residues long. CDR3 DNA sequence: TGCGCCAGCAGCCAAGGTGACAGGGATTACTATGGCTACACCTTC. Protein product: CASSQGDRDYYGYTF.

V is TRBV18 and J is TRBJ1-6; weak D call: TRBD1 (5 bases). The V end was cut by 2 bases, the J end by 6 bases, with 14 bases between. This CDR3 is 16 amino acids long. Germline assignment: CDR1 KGHSH and CDR2 LQKENI. This CDR3 reads CASSPSQGNLNSPLHF. The CDR3 bases are TGTGCCAGCTCACCATCGCAGGGAAACCTTAATTCACCCCTCCACTTT.

The rearrangement links TRBV9 to TRBJ1-2; unclear D gene. Trimming stripped 2 bases from V and 3 bases from J, with 14 bases between. This CDR3 region has 15 residues. Per the germline V gene, CDR1 is SGDLS and CDR2 is YYNGEE. The CDR3 sequence is CASSVSGPLDYGYTF. The CDR3 DNA reads as TGTGCCAGCAGCGTCTCCGGGCCCCTAGACTATGGCTACACCTTC.

DNA of the CDR3: TGTGCCAGCAGTGCAGCCAGGGGGCGCGGGACTGAAGCTTTCTTT. This sequence encodes CASSAARGRGTEAFF. The chain links TRBV2 to TRBJ1-1; 8 nucleotides match TRBD1. CDR1 is SNHLY, CDR2 FYNNEI, per germline. The CDR3 is 15 amino acids. Trimming took 4 bases from V and 5 from J; bases not matched to a gene: 9.

This sequence joins TRBV7-3 and TRBJ2-7, with 7 bases fitting TRBD1. The CDR3 length is 13 residues. Germline CDR1 reads SGHTA; CDR2 reads FQGTGA. After removal of 1 base from V and 9 bases from J, the junction contained 6 bases not matched to a gene. In DNA form, the CDR3 reads TGTGCCAGCAGCTTAAAGGAGTCAGGGGGGCAGTACTTC. This codes for CASSLKESGGQYF.

The chain joins TRBV5-8 to TRBJ1-5; D is unresolved. Germline assignment: CDR1 SGHTS and CDR2 YDEGEE. The length of the CDR3 is 14 residues. Trimming shortened V by 0 bases and J by 3 bases, and 7 bases separated the two germline ends. In DNA, the CDR3 is TGTGCCAGCAGCTTGGGACTGGCCAATCAGCCCCAGCATTTT. This sequence encodes CASSLGLANQPQHF.

Comment on this clone: At one of its ends the junction is not consistent with the germline gene, which may arise from a read error. The chain links TRBV6-1 to TRBJ2-5; no firm D call. This CDR3 has 16 residues. Per germline, CDR1 MNHNS and CDR2 SASEGT. In DNA, the CDR3 is TGTGCCAGCAGTGAAATACCGATTGATCAAAGCAACCACCCGCACTTC. Amino acids: CASSEIPIDQSNHPHF.

The chain is built from TRBV7-8 and TRBJ2-6; 8 bases are shared with TRBD1. Germline CDR1 reads SGHVS; CDR2 reads FQNEAQ. There are 17 residues in the CDR3. The trim removed 2 bases at V and 1 base at J, leaving 4 bases unmatched. The CDR3 protein is CASSLRQGTSGANVLTF. Written as DNA, the CDR3 is TGTGCCAGCAGCTTAAGACAGGGGACATCTGGGGCCAACGTCCTGACTTTC.

This chain connects TRBV29-1 to TRBJ1-1; the D gene is possibly TRBD1 (6 bases). Germline CDR1 and CDR2: SQVTM and ANQGSEA. The CDR3 loop spans 13 amino acids. Trimming left V 5 bases short and J 1 base short, with 11 bases between. CDR3 loop: CSVSEGGNTEAFF. CDR3 DNA sequence: TGCAGCGTTTCCGAAGGGGGGAACACTGAAGCTTTCTTT.

J is TRBJ1-5 and V is TRBV6-5, with 9 bases matching TRBD1. J gave up 6 bases and V 5 bases, and 8 bases lay outside the gene matches. In germline, CDR1 is MNHEY, CDR2 SVGAGI. The length of the CDR3 is 15 residues. CDR3 amino acids: CASSPNRGLGQPQHF. In DNA form, the CDR3 reads TGTGCCAGCAGTCCCAACAGGGGGCTGGGTCAGCCCCAGCATTTT.

The chain joins TRBV10-3 to TRBJ2-1, with D possibly TRBD1 on 7 matching bases. The germline gives CDR1 ENHRY, CDR2 SYGVKD. The V gene lost 6 bases and the J gene lost 8 bases, with 14 bases spanning the gap. There are 13 residues in the CDR3. The CDR3 region is CAIRDTGEDEQFF. Here the CDR3 DNA reads TGTGCCATCAGAGACACAGGGGAGGATGAGCAGTTCTTC.

The chain couples TRBV7-9 to TRBJ1-2, with 8 positions matching TRBD1. V gave up 3 bases and J gave up 1 base; unmatched junction bases: 7. The CDR3 consists of 16 residues. CDR1 is SEHNR and CDR2 is FQNEAQ in the germline V gene (reference sequence). The DNA for the CDR3 is TGTGCCAGCAGCTTCGGTGGACAGGGAGGTAACTATGGCTACACCTTC. Its protein product is CASSFGGQGGNYGYTF.